A single sample gave rise to the 30 T cell receptor beta chains below, sequenced in a study of T-cell reconstitution after alpha-beta-depleted transplantation in children. Molecular barcoding with unique molecular identifiers was used for the TCRbeta library. TCRdb passed the PCR reads through MiXCR, listing each CDR3 protein once. The table records just over 950,000 distinct CDR3 sequences, under 30% of them present only once. The specimen comprised PBMCs, mostly from graft donor cells, sampled 360 days after TCRalphabeta/CD19-depleted stem cell transplant. These receptors all come from a boy under three years old who had a stem cell transplant for SCID, so the T cells may come from the graft donor.

The V call is TRBV12-3 or TRBV12-4, the J call TRBJ1-6; D uncertain. V gave up 7 bases and J gave up 7 bases, with 11 bases separating them. This CDR3 has 13 amino acids. CDR3 residues: CASKRIENSPLHF. The CDR3 coding sequence is TGTGCCAGCAAGCGGATAGAGAATTCACCCCTCCACTTT.

This chain links TRBV5-6 with TRBJ2-1, with D unresolved. CDR1 is SGHDT and CDR2 is YYEEEE in the germline V gene. V was pared by 0 bases and J by 6 bases, with 7 bases between. This CDR3 is built from 13 residues. CDR3 sequence (DNA): TGTGCCAGCAGCTTGGGGGCTCTCAATGAGCAGTTCTTC. This encodes CASSLGALNEQFF.

V usage is TRBV6-1 and J usage is TRBJ2-1, with D uncertain. Germline loops: CDR1 MNHNS, CDR2 SASEGT. The CDR3 totals 16 residues. The ends were cut back, 1 base at V and 4 bases at J, with 14 bases in the middle. This chain's CDR3 is CASSEDPPQVYNEQFF. CDR3 nucleotide sequence: TGTGCCAGCAGTGAAGACCCTCCCCAGGTTTACAATGAGCAGTTCTTC.

This clonotype turned up a few times. The chain has TRBV27 and TRBJ2-2; D not certain. This CDR3 comprises 15 residues. Germline V gene data show CDR1 as MNHEY and CDR2 as SMNVEV (reference sequence). Trimming pared 2 bases from V and 2 bases from J, leaving 9 bases between. This chain's CDR3 is CASSLVRDNTGELFF. The CDR3, as DNA: TGTGCCAGCAGTTTAGTAAGGGATAACACCGGGGAGCTGTTTTTT.

This clonotype turned up a few times. The DNA for the CDR3 is TGTGCCAGTAGTTCACCAGGGGACGAGCAGTACTTC. Its protein product is CASSSPGDEQYF. The chain uses TRBV19 and TRBJ2-7; tentative D call: TRBD1 (6 bases). Germline CDR1 LNHDA, CDR2 SQIVND (reference sequence). The CDR3 consists of 12 residues. The V end was cut by 5 bases, the J end by 5 bases, with 10 bases between.

The chain recombines TRBV20-1 with TRBJ2-5; D is undetermined. Trimming left V 6 bases short and J 5 bases short, with 13 bases between. Germline V gene data show CDR1 as DFQATT and CDR2 as SNEGSKA (reference sequence). The CDR3 has 12 residues. CDR3 amino acids: CSAFGDSETQYF. For the CDR3, the DNA is TGCAGTGCGTTCGGAGACTCGGAGACCCAGTACTTC.

A few counts support this clonotype. The V gene is TRBV29-1, the J gene TRBJ2-7; 8 bases map to TRBD2. This CDR3 has 13 amino acids. Germline CDR1 reads SQVTM; CDR2 reads ANQGSEA. Germline trimming cut 6 bases from V and 5 bases from J; bases unmatched to any gene: 9. The CDR3: CSVAGGVLNEQYF. The CDR3 bases are TGCAGCGTCGCGGGGGGCGTCTTGAACGAGCAGTACTTC.

This clonotype was recorded a few times. The chain has TRBV4-3 and TRBJ2-2; no firm D call. The CDR3 is 12 amino acids. Germline V gene sequence: CDR1 LGHNA, CDR2 YSLEER. The V gene lost 3 bases and the J gene lost 7 bases, with 6 bases spanning the gap. CDR3 DNA: TGCGCCAGCAGCCACCTAAGCGGGGAGCTGTTTTTT. It specifies CASSHLSGELFF.

The rearrangement links TRBV5-6 to TRBJ2-7; D could derive from TRBD1 or TRBD2 (5 bases each). This CDR3 has 16 amino acids. With 3 bases removed from V and 2 bases from J, the gap between germline ends came to 18 bases. Germline V gives CDR1 SGHDT, CDR2 YYEEEE. CDR3 DNA sequence: TGTGCCAGCAGCTCTATCGGAGGAGAGGACACCTACGAGCAGTACTTC. This sequence encodes CASSSIGGEDTYEQYF.

Details on this clonotype: Its ends do not fully match the called genes, so a read error is possible. V is TRBV11-2 and J is TRBJ2-5, with D perhaps being TRBD1 or TRBD2 (6 bases each). CDR3 length equals 15 residues. CDR1 SGHAT and CDR2 FQNNGV come from the germline V gene. The CDR3 nucleotides are TGTGCCAGCAGCCCCCTTGGGGGGCGCCAAGGGACCCAGTACTTC. It is translated as CASSPLGGRQGTQYF.

J is TRBJ1-1 and V is TRBV4-1; perhaps TRBD1 as D (5 bases). Germline values: CDR1 MGHRA, CDR2 YSYEKL. Trimming took off 0 bases at V and 4 bases at J, with 24 bases between the two ends. The CDR3 is made up of 19 amino acids. The DNA for the CDR3 is TGCGCCAGCAGCCAAGATAACGAGAGGGTGAAGGCAGGGCGCACTGAAGCTTTCTTT. Protein sequence: CASSQDNERVKAGRTEAFF.

This clonotype was recorded a few times. V and J are TRBV11-2 and TRBJ1-1; D possibly corresponds to TRBD1 (5 bases). Germline CDR1 reads SGHAT; CDR2 reads FQNNGV. Trimming shortened V by 4 bases and J by 3 bases, and 15 bases separated the two germline ends. The CDR3 consists of 15 residues. The CDR3 nucleotides are TGTGCCAGCAGCTCGACGGGGCGCAGGTACACTGAAGCTTTCTTT. This sequence encodes CASSSTGRRYTEAFF.

The V call is TRBV28, the J call TRBJ2-7, with a possible D match to TRBD2 (6 bases). Germline V CDR1 and CDR2: MDHEN, SYDVKM. The CDR3 has 14 residues. Trimming left V 5 bases short and J 3 bases short, with 14 bases between. In DNA form, the CDR3 reads TGTGCCAGCAGTGGTGGGGGAGGTCTCTACGAGCAGTACTTC. Its translation is CASSGGGGLYEQYF.

This clonotype has ten or more counts. V usage is TRBV28 and J usage is TRBJ1-5; perhaps TRBD1 as D (5 bases). CDR3 length equals 12 residues. Per the germline V gene, CDR1 is MDHEN and CDR2 is SYDVKM. V shed 5 bases and J shed 11 bases, with 13 bases lying between them. This CDR3 is CASSQDPRAQHF. CDR3 bases: TGTGCCAGCAGTCAGGACCCCAGGGCCCAGCATTTT.

This chain links TRBV12-3 or TRBV12-4 with TRBJ1-3; D possibly corresponds to TRBD1 (5 bases). The length of the CDR3 is 14 residues. V gave up 7 bases and J gave up 4 bases, with 14 bases separating them. The CDR3 region has the DNA TGTGCCAGCACTCTACGACAGAAAGGAAACACCATATATTTT. This gives the protein CASTLRQKGNTIYF.

The chain employs TRBV20-1 and TRBJ2-3, with a tentative D call TRBD1 (5 bases). Trimming shortened V by 6 bases and J by 6 bases, and 13 bases separated the two germline ends. This CDR3 is built from 12 residues. Germline V lookup: CDR1 DFQATT, CDR2 SNEGSKA (reference sequence). The CDR3 protein is CSAPDILDTQYF. The CDR3 coding sequence is TGCAGTGCCCCGGACATTTTGGATACGCAGTATTTT.

V usage is TRBV12-3 or TRBV12-4 and J usage is TRBJ1-4; possible D gene TRBD1, 5 bases. Deletions cut 5 bases from V and 6 bases from J, with 16 bases between. This CDR3 comprises 15 residues. CDR3 amino acids: CASSVTGRGYEKLFF. CDR3 DNA sequence: TGTGCCAGCAGTGTCACAGGCAGAGGGTATGAAAAACTGTTTTTT.

This clonotype has a count of ten or more. This chain uses TRBV7-2 with TRBJ2-3; 7 bases are shared with TRBD2. CDR1 and CDR2 from the germline V gene are SGHTA and FQGNSA. V gave up 5 bases and J gave up 5 bases; unmatched junction bases: 10. The CDR3 length is 15 residues. CDR3 coding DNA: TGTGCCAGCAGCCCCAGCGGGGTACATGGAGATACGCAGTATTTT. This gives the protein CASSPSGVHGDTQYF. The whole variable domain, remainder taken from reference TRBV7-2 and TRBJ2-3, is GAGVSQSPSNKVTEKGKDVELRCDPISGHTALYWYRQSLGQGLEFLIYFQGNSAPDKSGLPSDRFSAERTGGSVSTLTIQRTQQEDSAVYLCASSPSGVHGDTQYFGPGTRLTVL.

A few counts support this clonotype. V gene TRBV2 combines with J gene TRBJ1-2; 7 bases line up with TRBD1. The ends lost 3 bases at V and 4 bases at J; junction bases unmatched: 8. Germline values: CDR1 SNHLY, CDR2 FYNNEI. This CDR3 has 15 amino acids. The CDR3 protein is CASSDGTVKGYGYTF. Written as DNA, the CDR3 is TGTGCCAGCAGTGACGGGACAGTCAAAGGCTATGGCTACACCTTC.

This chain connects TRBV12-3 or TRBV12-4 to TRBJ2-5; 9 nucleotides line up with TRBD2. This CDR3 spans 17 amino acids. V lost 6 bases to trimming and J lost 5 bases; unmatched junction nucleotides: 16. Here the CDR3 reads CASSPDPGLADGETQYF. CDR3 sequence (DNA): TGTGCCAGCAGCCCGGACCCGGGACTAGCTGATGGTGAGACCCAGTACTTC.

In this sample, this clonotype turned up a few times. This chain joins TRBV5-1 and TRBJ1-1; perhaps TRBD1 as D (6 bases). Trimming removed 4 bases at V and 1 base at J, with 14 bases between. CDR1 is SGHRS and CDR2 is YFSETQ in the germline V gene. The CDR3 consists of 15 residues. CDR3 sequence (DNA): TGCGCCAGCAGCGGTACAGGGCAACCGAACACTGAAGCTTTCTTT. It specifies CASSGTGQPNTEAFF.

The CDR3 region has the DNA TGCAGCGTTGAAGACCTTAGCGGGGGAGATACGCAGTATTTT. Translated, it gives CSVEDLSGGDTQYF. The chain combines TRBV29-1 with TRBJ2-3; 9 nucleotides align to TRBD2. Germline loops: CDR1 SQVTM, CDR2 ANQGSEA. V dropped 0 bases and J dropped 5; count of bases not matched to a gene: 3. This CDR3 has 14 residues.

The chain's CDR3 is CASSFPGQGLNGYTF. CDR3 sequence (DNA): TGTGCCAGCAGCTTCCCGGGACAGGGCCTCAATGGCTACACCTTC. The chain employs TRBV5-6 and TRBJ1-2, with TRBD1 identical over 9 bases. Trimming at V came to 2 bases and at J to 6 bases, leaving 8 bases not matched to a gene. The CDR3 has 15 amino acids. CDR1 and CDR2 from the germline V gene are SGHDT and YYEEEE.

The rearrangement joins TRBV20-1 to TRBJ2-5, with 12 bases that match TRBD2. The germline gives CDR1 DFQATT, CDR2 SNEGSKA (reference sequence). V lost 2 bases, J lost 4 bases, and 11 bases stayed unmatched. The CDR3 is 17 amino acids. As DNA, the CDR3 is TGCAGTGCTAGACTAGCGGGGGGGCCTGGTTTAGCAGAGACCCAGTACTTC. This encodes CSARLAGGPGLAETQYF.

This clonotype was counted many times. The chain has TRBV29-1 and TRBJ2-3; D possibly matches TRBD1 or TRBD2 (5 bases each). This CDR3 spans 12 amino acids. Germline loops: CDR1 SQVTM, CDR2 ANQGSEA. The V end lost 6 bases, the J end lost 5 bases, and 12 bases lay between the germline ends. Written as DNA, the CDR3 is TGCAGCGTCCGGGAAGGGGTAGATACGCAGTATTTT. It translates to CSVREGVDTQYF.

This clonotype showed up just a few times. The genes are TRBV20-1 and TRBJ2-1; D ambiguous. The V and J ends lost 6 bases and 0 bases respectively, with 9 bases between them. The germline gives CDR1 DFQATT, CDR2 SNEGSKA (reference sequence). The CDR3 has 13 amino acids. The CDR3 sequence is CSAASASYNEQFF. CDR3 sequence (DNA): TGCAGTGCCGCATCGGCCTCCTACAATGAGCAGTTCTTC.

This clonotype was counted only a few times. The rearrangement links TRBV5-1 to TRBJ2-7, with TRBD1 identical over 8 bases. The CDR3 runs to 15 residues. The germline V gene has CDR1 SGHRS and CDR2 YFSETQ. The V segment lost 0 bases and the J segment 3 bases; nucleotides outside the gene matches: 5. This CDR3 is CASSLESGGGYEQYF. The CDR3 nucleotides are TGCGCCAGCAGCTTGGAGTCAGGGGGCGGCTACGAGCAGTACTTC. The variable domain in full, completed from reference TRBV5-1 and TRBJ2-7, reads KAGVTQTPRYLIKTRGQQVTLSCSPISGHRSVSWYQQTPGQGLQFLFEYFSETQRNKGNFPGRFSGRQFSNSRSEMNVSTLELGDSALYLCASSLESGGGYEQYFGPGTRLTVT.

On this clonotype: Compared with germline, one end of the junction differs, possibly owing to a read error. The chain combines TRBV28 with TRBJ2-5; 7 bases fit TRBD1. The germline V gene has CDR1 MDHEN and CDR2 SYDVKM. CDR3 length equals 14 residues. CDR3 nucleotides: TGTGCCAGCAGTTTAGGGACAGTAGAAGAGATCCAGTACTTC. Protein: CASSLGTVEEIQYF.

At least ten counts were recorded for this clonotype. V is TRBV28 and J is TRBJ1-5, with D uncertain. V lost 3 bases to trimming and J lost 5 bases, with 11 bases between them. The CDR3 runs to 14 residues. The germline CDR1 and CDR2 sequences are MDHEN and SYDVKM. CDR3 region: CASSLWASDQPQHF. The CDR3 region has the DNA TGTGCCAGCAGTTTGTGGGCATCCGATCAGCCCCAGCATTTT.

The chain carries TRBV5-5 and TRBJ1-2, with 9 bases identical to TRBD1. Trimming cost V 3 bases and J 7 bases; bases outside gene matches: 7. The germline gives CDR1 SGHKS, CDR2 YYEKEE (reference sequence). The CDR3 loop spans 14 amino acids. The CDR3: CASSWGDRAGGYTF. For the CDR3, the DNA is TGTGCCAGCAGCTGGGGGGACAGGGCCGGTGGCTACACCTTC.